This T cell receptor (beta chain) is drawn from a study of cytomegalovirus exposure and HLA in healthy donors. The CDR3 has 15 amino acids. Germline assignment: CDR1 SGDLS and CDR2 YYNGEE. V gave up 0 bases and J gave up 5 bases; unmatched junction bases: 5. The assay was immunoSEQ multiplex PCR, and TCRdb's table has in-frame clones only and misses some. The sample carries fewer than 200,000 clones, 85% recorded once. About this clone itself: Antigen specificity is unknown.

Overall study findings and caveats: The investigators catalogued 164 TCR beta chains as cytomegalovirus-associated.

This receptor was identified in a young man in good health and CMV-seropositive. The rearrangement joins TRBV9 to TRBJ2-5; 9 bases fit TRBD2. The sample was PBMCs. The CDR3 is CASSVGGGAMETQYF. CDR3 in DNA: TGTGCCAGCAGCGTAGGCGGGGGGGCGATGGAGACCCAGTACTTC.